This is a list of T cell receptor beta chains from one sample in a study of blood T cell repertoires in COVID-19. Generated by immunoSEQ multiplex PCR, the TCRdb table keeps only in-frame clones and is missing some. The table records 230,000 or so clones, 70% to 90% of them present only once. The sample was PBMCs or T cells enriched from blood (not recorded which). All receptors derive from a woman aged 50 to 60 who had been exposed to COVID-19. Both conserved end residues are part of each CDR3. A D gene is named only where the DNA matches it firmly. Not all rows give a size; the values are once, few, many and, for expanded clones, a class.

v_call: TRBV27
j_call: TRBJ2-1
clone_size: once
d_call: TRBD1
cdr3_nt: TGTGCCAGCAGTCAGGGGACAGCGTCCTACAATGAGCAGTTCTTC
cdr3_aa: CASSQGTASYNEQFF

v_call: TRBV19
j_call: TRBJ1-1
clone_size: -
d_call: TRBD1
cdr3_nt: TGTGCCAGTAGTCCCAACAGGGGCACTGAAGCTTTCTTT
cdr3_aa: CASSPNRGTEAFF

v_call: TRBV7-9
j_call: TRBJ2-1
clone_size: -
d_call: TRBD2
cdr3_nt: TGTGCCAGCAGCTCAGGACTAGCGGGGGGGCAGCAGTTCTTC
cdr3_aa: CASSSGLAGGQQFF

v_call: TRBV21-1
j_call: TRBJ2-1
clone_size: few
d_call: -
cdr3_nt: TGTGCCAGCAGCGTCCGAGGGGGGGTAACCCTGGTCTTC
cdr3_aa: CASSVRGGVTLVF

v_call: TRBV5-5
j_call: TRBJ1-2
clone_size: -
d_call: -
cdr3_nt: TGTGCCAGCAGCTTGGGACAGGCTCCTAACTATGGCTACACCTTC
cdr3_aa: CASSLGQAPNYGYTF

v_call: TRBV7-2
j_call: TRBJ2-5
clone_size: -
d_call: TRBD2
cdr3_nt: TGTGCCAGCAGCGGGAGCGGGGGGGCCAGGGAGACCCAGTACTTC
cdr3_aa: CASSGSGGARETQYF

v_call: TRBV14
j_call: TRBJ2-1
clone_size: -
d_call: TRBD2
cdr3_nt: TGTGCCAGCAGCCAGAAAGGATGGAGCGGGGGACGTGGGTCCTACAATGAGCAGTTCTTC
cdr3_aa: CASSQKGWSGGRGSYNEQFF

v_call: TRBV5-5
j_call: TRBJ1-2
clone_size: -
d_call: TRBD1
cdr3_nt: TGTGCCAGCAGTAACAGTCCCATCGAGGGGGCCGATCCCTATGGCTACACCTTC
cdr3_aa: CASSNSPIEGADPYGYTF

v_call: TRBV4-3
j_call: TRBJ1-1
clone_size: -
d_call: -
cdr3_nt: TGCGCCAGCAGCCAAGATAGCAGGGGAAACACTGAAGCTTTCTTT
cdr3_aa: CASSQDSRGNTEAFF

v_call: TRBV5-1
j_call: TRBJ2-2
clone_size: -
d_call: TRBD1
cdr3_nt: TGCGCCAGCAGCTTGACAGGGGGCAACACCGGGGAGCTGTTTTTT
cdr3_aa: CASSLTGGNTGELFF

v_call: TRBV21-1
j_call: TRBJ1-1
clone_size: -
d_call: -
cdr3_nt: TGTGCCAGCAGCAAAGCGGATTGGGACAACTCTGAAGCTTTCTTT
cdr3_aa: CASSKADWDNSEAFF

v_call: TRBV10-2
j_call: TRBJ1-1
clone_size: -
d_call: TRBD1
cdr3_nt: TGCGCCAGCAAACCGACAGGGGGTCCGACTGAAGCTTTCTTT
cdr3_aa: CASKPTGGPTEAFF

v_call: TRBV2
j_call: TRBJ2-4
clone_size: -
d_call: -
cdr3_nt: TGTGCCAGCTCGAGCAGGGGTGGAAACATTCAGTACTTC
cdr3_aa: CASSSRGGNIQYF

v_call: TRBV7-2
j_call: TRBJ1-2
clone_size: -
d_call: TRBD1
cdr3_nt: TGTGCCAGCAGCCCCCGACAGGGCCCAGCTAACTATGGCTACACCTTC
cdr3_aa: CASSPRQGPANYGYTF

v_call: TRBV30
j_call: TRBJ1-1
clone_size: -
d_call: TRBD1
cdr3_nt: TGTGCCTGGAGTCTCGGGACAGGGTGGGACACTGAAGCTTTCTTT
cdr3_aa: CAWSLGTGWDTEAFF

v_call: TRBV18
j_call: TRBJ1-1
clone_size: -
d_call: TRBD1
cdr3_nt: TGTGCCAGCTCACCACGACAGGGGCAGGAGAACACTGAAGCTTTCTTT
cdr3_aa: CASSPRQGQENTEAFF

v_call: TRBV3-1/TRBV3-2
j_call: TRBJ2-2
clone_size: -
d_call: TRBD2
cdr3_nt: TGTGCCAGCAGCCGTAGCGGGGGTCACGGGGAGCTGTTTTTT
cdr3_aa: CASSRSGGHGELFF

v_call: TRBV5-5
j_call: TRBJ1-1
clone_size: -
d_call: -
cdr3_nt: TGTGCCAGCAGCTTGGCAGATTCTCTCACTGAAGCTTTCTTT
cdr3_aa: CASSLADSLTEAFF

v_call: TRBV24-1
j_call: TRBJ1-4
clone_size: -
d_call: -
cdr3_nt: TGTGCCACCAGTGTCACTAGCGCCACAAATGAAAAACTGTTTTTT
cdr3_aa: CATSVTSATNEKLFF

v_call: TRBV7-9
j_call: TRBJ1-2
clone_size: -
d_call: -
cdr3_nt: TGTGCCAGCAGCTTAGTCCACCTAGAAGCTAACTATGGCTACACCTTC
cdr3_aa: CASSLVHLEANYGYTF

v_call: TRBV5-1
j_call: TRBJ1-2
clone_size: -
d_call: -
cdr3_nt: TGCGCCAGCAGCCAGGACAGATCCTATGGCTACACCTTC
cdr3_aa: CASSQDRSYGYTF

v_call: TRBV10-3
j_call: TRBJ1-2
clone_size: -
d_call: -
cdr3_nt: TGTGCCATCAGTGTCGCCAGGGATGTTGTCTACACCTTC
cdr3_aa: CAISVARDVVYTF

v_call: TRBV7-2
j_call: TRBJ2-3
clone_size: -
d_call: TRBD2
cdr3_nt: TGTGCCAGCAGCTTAGATTCTGCCGCTAGCGGGGGATTCAGGGATACGCAGTATTTT
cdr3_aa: CASSLDSAASGGFRDTQYF

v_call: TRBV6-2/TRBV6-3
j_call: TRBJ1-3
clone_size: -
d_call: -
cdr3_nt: TGTGCCAGCAGTTTCGGGACACTCTACTCTGGAAACACCATATATTTT
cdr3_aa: CASSFGTLYSGNTIYF

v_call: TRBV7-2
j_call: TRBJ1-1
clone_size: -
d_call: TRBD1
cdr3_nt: TGTGCCAGCAGAATACAGGGGGCGAACACTGAAGCTTTCTTT
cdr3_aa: CASRIQGANTEAFF

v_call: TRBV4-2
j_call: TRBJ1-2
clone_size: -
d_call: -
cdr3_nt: TGTGCCAGCAGCCCGGGGGAGGAAGGCAATGGCTACACCTTC
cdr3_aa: CASSPGEEGNGYTF

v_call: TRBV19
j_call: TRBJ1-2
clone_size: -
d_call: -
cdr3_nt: TGTGCCAGCGGAGGGGGCTACACCTTC
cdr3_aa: CASGGGYTF

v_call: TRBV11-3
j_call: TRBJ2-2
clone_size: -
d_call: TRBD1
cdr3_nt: TGTGCCAGCAGCTTAGGTGGGACAGCTAACACCGGGGAGCTGTTTTTT
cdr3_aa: CASSLGGTANTGELFF

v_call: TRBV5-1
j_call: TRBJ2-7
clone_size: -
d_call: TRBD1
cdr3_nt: TGCGCCAGCAGTTTCGACAGGGGCACCTCCTACGAGCAGTACTTC
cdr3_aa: CASSFDRGTSYEQYF

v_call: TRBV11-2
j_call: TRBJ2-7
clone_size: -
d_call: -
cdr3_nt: TGTGCCAGCAGCTCTGGCAGCGTGCAGTACTTC
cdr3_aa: CASSSGSVQYF

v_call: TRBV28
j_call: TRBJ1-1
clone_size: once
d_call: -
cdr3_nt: TGTGCCAGCAACAGTTGGAGGAGGGATGAAGCTTTCTTT
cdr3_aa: CASNSWRRDEAFF

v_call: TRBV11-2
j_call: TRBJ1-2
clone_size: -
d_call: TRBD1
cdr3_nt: TGTGCCAGCAGCTTAGGGGACAGGGCCATCTATGGCTACACCTTC
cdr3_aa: CASSLGDRAIYGYTF

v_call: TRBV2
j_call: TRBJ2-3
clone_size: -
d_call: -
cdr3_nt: TGTGCCAGCAGTGAAGAGGGGTTGACAGATACGCAGTATTTT
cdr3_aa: CASSEEGLTDTQYF

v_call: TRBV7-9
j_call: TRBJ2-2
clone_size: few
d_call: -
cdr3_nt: TGTGCCAGCCCTGACAATTATGTCGCCGGGGAGCTGTTTTTT
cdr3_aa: CASPDNYVAGELFF

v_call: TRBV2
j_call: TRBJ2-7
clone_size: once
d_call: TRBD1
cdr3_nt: TGTGCCAGCAGTGACCCGGGACAGTTGCGCGAGCAGTACTTC
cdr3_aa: CASSDPGQLREQYF

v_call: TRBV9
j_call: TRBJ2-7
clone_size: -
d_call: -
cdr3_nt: TGTGCCAGCAGCGTAGGGGCCAGCGGACTACGGGAGCAGTACTTC
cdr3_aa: CASSVGASGLREQYF

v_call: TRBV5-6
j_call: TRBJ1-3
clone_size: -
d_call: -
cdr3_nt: TGTGCCAGCAGCTTAGGAGGCTCTGGAAACACCATATATTTT
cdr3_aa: CASSLGGSGNTIYF

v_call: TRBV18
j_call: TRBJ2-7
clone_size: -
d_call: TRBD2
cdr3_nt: TGTGCCAGCGCGCCTATAGGGAGGGCCTACGAGCAGTACTTC
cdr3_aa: CASAPIGRAYEQYF

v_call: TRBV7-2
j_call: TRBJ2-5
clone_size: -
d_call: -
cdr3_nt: TGTGCCAGCAGCTTAGGGGGCCTAGTAAGGACCGGAGAGACCCAGTACTTC
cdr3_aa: CASSLGGLVRTGETQYF